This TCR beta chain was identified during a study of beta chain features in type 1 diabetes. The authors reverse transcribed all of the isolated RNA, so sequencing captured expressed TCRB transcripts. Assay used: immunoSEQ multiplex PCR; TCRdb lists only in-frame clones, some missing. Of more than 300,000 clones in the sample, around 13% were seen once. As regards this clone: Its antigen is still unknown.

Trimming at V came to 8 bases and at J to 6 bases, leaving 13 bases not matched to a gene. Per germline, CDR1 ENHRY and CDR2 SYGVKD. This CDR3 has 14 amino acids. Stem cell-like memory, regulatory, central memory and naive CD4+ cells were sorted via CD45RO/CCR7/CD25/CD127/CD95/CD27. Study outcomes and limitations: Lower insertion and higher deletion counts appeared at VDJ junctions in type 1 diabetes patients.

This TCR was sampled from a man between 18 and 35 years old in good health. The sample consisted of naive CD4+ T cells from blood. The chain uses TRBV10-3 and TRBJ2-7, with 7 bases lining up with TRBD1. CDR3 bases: TGTGCCATCGGAACAGGGGTTTTATTCGGCGAGCAGTACTTC. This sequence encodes CAIGTGVLFGEQYF.